This TCR beta chain is from a study of T cells in Graves' hyperthyroidism and ophthalmopathy (dated by TCRdb to about 2019). For the wider study: Peripheral blood samples were taken at initial diagnosis, before any treatment was given. To identify distinguishing TCR V-J signatures, a discovery cohort of around 100 patients was used, comprising under 45 with Graves' ophthalmopathy and approximately 58 with stable Graves' hyperthyroidism. According to the paper, TCR Vbeta CDR3 sequencing was carried out on 135 peripheral blood samples, which came from some 41 ophthalmopathy, approximately 78 hyperthyroidism and approximately 17 progressor patients. Following sampling, methimazole starting at 30 mg daily was given to hyperthyroidism patients, and high-dose intravenous methylprednisolone was given to ophthalmopathy patients. Prospective prediction of ophthalmopathy was tested in an independent validation cohort consisting of fewer than 20 hyperthyroidism patients and around 17 patients who later progressed to ophthalmopathy. In more than five Graves' hyperthyroidism patients, the study also compared T-cell repertoires from thyroid tissue with T-cell repertoires from blood. The 90 or so discovery patients were randomly split 7:3 into training and test sets. Overall study results and their limits: Most expanded thyroid clonotypes (frequency above 0.001) were also detected in blood, a finding suggesting that blood repertoires may reflect thyroid immune responses. A 13 V-J signature model separated ophthalmopathy from stable hyperthyroidism, with 87.88% sensitivity and about 81% specificity in cross-validation and 80%/75% in testing. In validation, progression to ophthalmopathy was predicted by the model with more than 65% sensitivity and nearly 75% specificity, a median of 6.5 months before onset. No statistical method was used to fix the sample size in advance, and group allocation was not hidden from the investigators.

V loses 4 bases, J loses 4 bases, and the germline ends lie 11 bases apart. The CDR3 contains 14 residues, cysteine and phenylalanine counted. Kept here is only the CDR3 DNA, which spans 42 bases and is read in frame from base 1. The germline V gene supplies CDR1 KGHSH and CDR2 LQKENI. Hyperthyroidism patients were aged 18 to 65 years and newly diagnosed, with disease duration of less than 2 months. Any patient with an uncontrolled infection, another autoimmune disease, pregnancy or lactation was excluded. Diagnoses were established on the basis of clinical symptoms, serum thyroxine and TRAb, thyroid ultrasound, and orbital computed tomography. Blood from progressor patients was drawn when they were first diagnosed with hyperthyroidism, before any ophthalmopathy symptoms appeared. PBMCs were separated from roughly 10 ml of fresh peripheral blood using Ficoll-Paque density gradient centrifugation. Progressor patients were first diagnosed with Graves' hyperthyroidism and then developed ophthalmopathy during follow-up. Trizol reagent was used to extract total RNA, and RNA quality was then checked on an Agilent 2100 Bioanalyzer.

The TCR beta CDR3 regions were amplified from the RNA transcripts. A first-round RT-PCR of the TCR CDR3 used the HTBI primer set with the Qiagen OneStep RT-PCR kit. A second multiplex PCR round built the libraries, followed by size selection and purification. Libraries were sequenced paired-end with 100 bp reads on an Illumina HiSeq2000. In the paper's pipeline: SOAPnuke was used to process the raw data, with reads discarded if the reads contained adapters or uncalled bases, had a mean Phred below 15, or lacked an exact constant-primer or identifier match. COPE v1.2.5 was used to merge the high-quality paired reads, and each unique nucleotide sequence was defined as a clonotype. MiTCR v1.1 was used to align clonotypes to the IMGT TRBV, TRBD and TRBJ reference segments. The analysis was restricted to V-J combinations with a frequency above 0.0001, which together covered roughly 99% of the repertoires. The TCS score was defined as the ratio of F50 (clonal expansion) to E x V (chaos), calculated using BLOSUM62-based TCRdist between CDR3 peptides within each V-J. Welch's t-statistics and random forest reduced around 520 V-J features to around 14, which were used in a naive Bayes classifier (R e1071). TCRdb trimmed the raw reads at Q25, called clones with MiXCR and kept productive beta chains. Identical CDR3 protein sequences are pooled into one entry, listed with their most common genes and DNA. V and J calls and clone size were set by TCRdb, not the authors. The sample table records around 250,000 distinct CDR3 sequences; more than 12% of these occur just once. 10% to 15% of the sample belongs to the ten largest clones.

This clonotype has at least ten counts. Its cognate antigen has yet to be identified. Base qualities are not recorded, but no much larger clone differs from it by a single base. The material sequenced was blood. The source of this sequence is a woman aged 40 to 50 with Graves' hyperthyroidism that later progressed to Graves' ophthalmopathy. Here the chain combines TRBV18 and TRBJ2-1; a weak D assignment points to TRBD2 (6 bases agree). CDR3 sequence: CASSQGTRYNEQFF. The DNA sequence is as follows: TGTGCCAGCTCACAAGGGACTCGGTACAATGAGCAGTTCTTC.